The 17 T cell receptor beta chains listed next were all sequenced from one sample in a study of T cell clusters in autoimmune cytopenias. TRB was amplified from roughly 0.25 ug of peripheral blood genomic DNA per sample. One tube held mixed TRB-A and TRB-B primer pools for touch-down PCR. TCRdb reprocessed the multiplex PCR reads and stores each CDR3 protein as one record, lacking DNA. The table lists around 2,000 distinct CDR3 sequences. This same sample was also taken into another study, of T cell repertoires in aging, cancer and after chemotherapy.

Sequenced material: peripheral blood. The receptors here all came from a human donor in good health.

This clonotype is identified as large from frequency. The V and J genes are TRBV19 and TRBJ2-1; the D call of TRBD1 rests on TCRdb alone, since no DNA is present to check it. The germline CDR1 and CDR2 sequences are LNHDA and SQIVND (reference sequence). The CDR3 totals 19 residues. CDR3 protein: CASSISLMAGTRGRNEQFF.

J is TRBJ1-1 and V is TRBV5-8. Germline CDR1 reads SGHTS; CDR2 reads YDEGEE. The CDR3 spans 15 residues. The CDR3 here is CASSLGTGYNREAFF.

Measured by frequency, this clonotype is medium-sized (0.01 to 0.1%). The chain carries TRBV5-1 and TRBJ2-5; TCRdb proposes TRBD2, but this gene call is untestable without DNA. Per the germline V gene, CDR1 is SGHRS and CDR2 is YFSETQ. The CDR3 loop spans 15 amino acids. The CDR3: CASSFLAGSGETQYF. Looking up the rest from reference TRBV5-1 and TRBJ2-5 gives the full variable domain: KAGVTQTPRYLIKTRGQQVTLSCSPISGHRSVSWYQQTPGQGLQFLFEYFSETQRNKGNFPGRFSGRQFSNSRSEMNVSTLELGDSALYLCASSFLAGSGETQYFGPGTRLLVL.

This clonotype shows up as medium-sized (0.01 to 0.1%) by frequency. This chain uses TRBV15 with TRBJ2-2; TCRdb proposes TRBD2, but this gene call is untestable without DNA. The V gene's germline CDR1 is LNHNV and CDR2 YYDKDF (reference sequence). The CDR3 has 16 residues. The chain's CDR3 is CATRGRLAGVTGELFF.

The V gene is TRBV29-1, the J gene TRBJ2-2; TCRdb outputs TRBD1, but without DNA this stays unchecked. Per germline, CDR1 SQVTM and CDR2 ANQGSEA. CDR3 size: 16 residues. CDR3 region: CSVEGGTGRFAGELFF.

This clonotype is labeled medium-sized based on frequency. The chain is built from TRBV7-2 and TRBJ2-1. The length of the CDR3 is 13 residues. CDR1 is SGHTA, CDR2 FQGNSA, per germline. CDR3 amino acids: CASSLERYNEQFF.

By frequency, this clonotype registers medium-sized. The V gene is TRBV5-1, the J gene TRBJ2-2; the D call from TCRdb, TRBD1, cannot be confirmed without DNA. The germline CDR1 and CDR2 sequences are SGHRS and YFSETQ. The CDR3 sequence is 15 residues long. CDR3: CASSLTTGTSGELFF.

This chain connects TRBV7-2 to TRBJ2-5. The CDR3 loop spans 13 amino acids. The V gene's germline CDR1 is SGHTA and CDR2 FQGNSA. CDR3 residues: CASSLGRRVGQYF. Full variable domain (outside the CDR3, taken from reference TRBV7-2 and TRBJ2-5): GAGVSQSPSNKVTEKGKDVELRCDPISGHTALYWYRQSLGQGLEFLIYFQGNSAPDKSGLPSDRFSAERTGGSVSTLTIQRTQQEDSAVYLCASSLGRRVGQYFGPGTRLLVL.

This chain connects TRBV20-1 to TRBJ1-4; the D gene TCRdb calls, TRBD1, cannot be checked with no DNA. This CDR3 has 14 residues. Germline assignment: CDR1 DFQATT and CDR2 SNEGSKA (reference sequence). This CDR3 reads CSARGGDRGKKLFF.

Frequency places this clonotype as medium-sized. This chain uses TRBV30 with TRBJ1-1; TCRdb selects TRBD1, and the lack of DNA leaves this call unchecked. Germline lookup yields CDR1 GTSNPN and CDR2 SVGIG (reference sequence). The CDR3 is 13 amino acids. The CDR3 sequence: CAWSEGFSTEAFF.

This clonotype shows up as medium-sized by frequency. The genes are TRBV7-2 and TRBJ2-2. Germline V gives CDR1 SGHTA, CDR2 FQGNSA. The CDR3 loop spans 14 amino acids. The CDR3 protein is CASSWSALTGELFF.

Measured by frequency, this clonotype is medium-sized. The J gene is TRBJ1-6, the V gene TRBV5-4; the TRBD1 assignment by TCRdb is unverifiable without DNA. There are 15 residues in the CDR3. Germline CDR1 is SGHNT and CDR2 is YYREEE (reference sequence). CDR3 region: CASSLETGGGSPLHF.

This clonotype ranks as large (0.1 to 1%) in terms of frequency. The CDR3 sequence is CASNIAGTTGELFF. This sequence joins TRBV6-1 and TRBJ2-2. CDR3 size: 14 residues. Germline-derived CDR1 and CDR2 are MNHNS and SASEGT.

Judged by frequency, this clonotype is medium-sized (0.01 to 0.1%). This chain links TRBV6-5 with TRBJ2-2; the TCRdb call, TRBD1, lacks DNA for checking. Per germline, CDR1 MNHEY and CDR2 SVGAGI. This CDR3 spans 18 amino acids. CDR3: CASSYGGATGRGTGELFF.

This clonotype shows up as medium-sized (0.01 to 0.1%) by frequency. The genes are TRBV6-2 or TRBV6-3 and TRBJ2-1; TCRdb gives TRBD1 as the D gene, but with no DNA this cannot be confirmed. In germline, CDR1 is MNHEY, CDR2 SVGEGT. The CDR3 length is 13 residues. CDR3 in amino acids: CASSLGVNNEQFF.

Judged by frequency, this clonotype is large. The gene calls are TRBV6-2 or TRBV6-3 and TRBJ2-5; TCRdb outputs TRBD1, but without DNA this stays unchecked. The CDR3 sequence is 13 residues long. Per germline, CDR1 MNHEY and CDR2 SVGEGT. CDR3 region: CASRPGGLETQYF.

This sequence joins TRBV20-1 and TRBJ1-5; there is no DNA to check the TCRdb D call of TRBD1. The V gene's germline CDR1 is DFQATT and CDR2 SNEGSKA (reference sequence). This CDR3 comprises 14 residues. The CDR3 sequence is CSAKGDNSNQPQHF.